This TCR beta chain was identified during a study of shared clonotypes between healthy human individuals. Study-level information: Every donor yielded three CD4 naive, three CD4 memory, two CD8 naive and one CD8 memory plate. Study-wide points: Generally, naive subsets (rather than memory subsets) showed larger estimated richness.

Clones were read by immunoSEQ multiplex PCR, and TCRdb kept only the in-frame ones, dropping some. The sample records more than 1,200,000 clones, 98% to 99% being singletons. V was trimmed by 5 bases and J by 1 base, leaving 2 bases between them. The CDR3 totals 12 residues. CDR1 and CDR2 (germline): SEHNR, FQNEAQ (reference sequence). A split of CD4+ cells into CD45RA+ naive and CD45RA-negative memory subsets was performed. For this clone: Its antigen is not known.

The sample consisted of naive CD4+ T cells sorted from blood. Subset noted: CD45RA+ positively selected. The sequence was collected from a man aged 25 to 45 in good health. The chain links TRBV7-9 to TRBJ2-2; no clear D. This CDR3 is CASSRNTGELFF. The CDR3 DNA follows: TGTGCCAGCAGCCGGAACACCGGGGAGCTGTTTTTT.